This T cell receptor beta chain was profiled in a study of CD8+ T cells in alopecia areata. Study at large: Treated patients swallowed 5 to 10 mg of oral tofacitinib twice daily. Overall study results and limits: Mice showed TCR sharing more clearly than patients did, possibly owing to HLA.

The sample's treatment: oral pan-JAK inhibitor, 5-10 mg twice daily. Reverse transcription of extracted RNA yielded cDNA, which provided the sequencing template. TCRdb keeps only in-frame clones here, not all; method: immunoSEQ multiplex PCR. The sample lists over 250,000 clones, 60% occurring once. The CDR3 has 14 amino acids. J gave up 5 bases and V 5 bases, and 10 bases lay outside the gene matches. Germline V gene lookup returns CDR1 SQVTM and CDR2 ANQGSEA. This clone has just a few counts. The antigen remains undetermined. The V call is TRBV29-1, the J call TRBJ1-1, with 8 bases aligning to TRBD1. The starting material was CD4+ T cells sorted from blood, obtained around week 54, from a patient treated with tofacitinib. The TCR sequence derives from a human donor with alopecia areata. CDR3: CSVHGGQGWTEAFF. The CDR3 DNA sequence: TGCAGCGTTCATGGTGGACAGGGTTGGACTGAAGCTTTCTTT.